One and the same sample provided the 4 T cell receptor beta chains below, sequenced in a study of blood T cell repertoires in COVID-19. Method: immunoSEQ multiplex PCR; TCRdb's copy keeps in-frame clones and lacks some. Among about 33,000 clones listed, 70% to 85% were seen once. The sample was peripheral blood. The receptor set was obtained from a human donor in a cohort sampled during active COVID-19.

CDR3 sequence: CASSSYETGLTRETQYF. CDR3 DNA sequence: TGCGCCAGCAGCTCCTATGAGACAGGATTGACTCGAGAGACCCAGTACTTC. The chain is built from TRBV5-1 and TRBJ2-5; TRBD1 is a possible D gene (6 bases). The length of the CDR3 is 17 residues. Per the germline V gene, CDR1 is SGHRS and CDR2 is YFSETQ. V was cut by 3 bases and J by 4 bases, with 22 bases left in between.

The rearrangement uses TRBV30 and TRBJ2-5; 8 nucleotides match TRBD2. The trim removed 1 base at V and 5 bases at J, leaving 12 bases unmatched. The CDR3 runs 16 residues. Germline V gene lookup returns CDR1 GTSNPN and CDR2 SVGIG (reference sequence). CDR3 loop: CAWSEGTGGPRETQYF. As DNA, the CDR3 is TGTGCCTGGAGTGAGGGGACGGGGGGGCCGAGGGAGACCCAGTACTTC.

This clone has just a few counts. V and J are TRBV11-2 and TRBJ2-2, with D possibly matching TRBD1 (6 bases). Deletions cut 1 base from V and 2 bases from J, with 8 bases between. CDR3 length: 15 residues. Per germline, CDR1 SGHAT and CDR2 FQNNGV. The CDR3 DNA reads as TGTGCCAGCAGCTTAGCAGGGGCCAACACCGGGGAGCTGTTTTTT. The encoded protein is CASSLAGANTGELFF.

The V call is TRBV2, the J call TRBJ2-1, with D perhaps TRBD2 (6 bases). The CDR3 is 15 amino acids. Germline V gene data show CDR1 as SNHLY and CDR2 as FYNNEI. Between the trimmed V and J ends, which lost 11 bases and 7 bases, there was a span of 24 bases. The CDR3 region is CASLGLAGLGNEQFF. The DNA of the CDR3 is TGTGCCTCGCTGGGGCTCGCGGGATTGGGGAATGAGCAGTTCTTC.